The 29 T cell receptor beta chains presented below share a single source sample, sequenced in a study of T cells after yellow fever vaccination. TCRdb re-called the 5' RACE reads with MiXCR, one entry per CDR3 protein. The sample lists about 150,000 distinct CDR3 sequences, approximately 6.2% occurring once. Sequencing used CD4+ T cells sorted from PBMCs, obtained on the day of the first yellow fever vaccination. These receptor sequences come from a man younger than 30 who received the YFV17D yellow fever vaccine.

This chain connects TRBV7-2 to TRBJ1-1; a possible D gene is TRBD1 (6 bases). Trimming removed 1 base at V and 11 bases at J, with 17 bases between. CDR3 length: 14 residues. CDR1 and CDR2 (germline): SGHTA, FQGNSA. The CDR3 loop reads CASSLGGQGREAFF. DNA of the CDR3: TGTGCCAGCAGCTTAGGGGGGCAGGGCCGAGAGGCTTTCTTT.

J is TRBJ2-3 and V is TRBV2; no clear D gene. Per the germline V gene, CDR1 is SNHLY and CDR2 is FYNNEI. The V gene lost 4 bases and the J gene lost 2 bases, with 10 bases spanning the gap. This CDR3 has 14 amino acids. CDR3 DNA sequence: TGTGCCAGCAGTGCCGCCGCACCCACAGATACGCAGTATTTT. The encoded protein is CASSAAAPTDTQYF.

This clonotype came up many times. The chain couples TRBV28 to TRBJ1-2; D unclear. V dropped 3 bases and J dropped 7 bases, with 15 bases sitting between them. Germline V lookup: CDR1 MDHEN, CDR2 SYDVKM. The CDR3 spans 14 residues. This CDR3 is CASSFIREEGGYTF. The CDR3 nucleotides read TGTGCCAGCAGTTTTATACGGGAAGAGGGTGGCTACACCTTC.

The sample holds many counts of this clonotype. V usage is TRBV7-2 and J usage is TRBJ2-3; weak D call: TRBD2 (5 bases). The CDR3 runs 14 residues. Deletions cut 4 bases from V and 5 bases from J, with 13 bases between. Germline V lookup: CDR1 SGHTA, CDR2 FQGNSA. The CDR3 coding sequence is TGTGCCAGCAGCTCCCTGGGAGTGAGAGATACGCAGTATTTT. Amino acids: CASSSLGVRDTQYF.

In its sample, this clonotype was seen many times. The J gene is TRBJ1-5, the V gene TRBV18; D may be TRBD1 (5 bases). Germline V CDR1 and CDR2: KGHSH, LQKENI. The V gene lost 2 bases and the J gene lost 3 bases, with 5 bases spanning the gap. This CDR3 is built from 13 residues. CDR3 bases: TGTGCCAGCTCACCAGGGACCAATCAGCCCCAGCATTTT. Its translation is CASSPGTNQPQHF.

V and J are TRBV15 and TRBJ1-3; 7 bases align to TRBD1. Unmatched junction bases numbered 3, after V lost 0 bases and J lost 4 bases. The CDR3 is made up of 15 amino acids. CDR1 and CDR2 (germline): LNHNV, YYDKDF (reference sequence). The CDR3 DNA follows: TGTGCCACCAGCAGAGAGACAGGGACAGGAAACACCATATATTTT. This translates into CATSRETGTGNTIYF.

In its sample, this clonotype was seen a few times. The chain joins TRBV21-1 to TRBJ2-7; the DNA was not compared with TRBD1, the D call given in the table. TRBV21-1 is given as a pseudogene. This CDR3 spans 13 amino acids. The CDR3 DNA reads TGTGCCAGCACCACCGGACAGTCCCACGAGCAGTACGTC. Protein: CASTTGQSHEQYV.

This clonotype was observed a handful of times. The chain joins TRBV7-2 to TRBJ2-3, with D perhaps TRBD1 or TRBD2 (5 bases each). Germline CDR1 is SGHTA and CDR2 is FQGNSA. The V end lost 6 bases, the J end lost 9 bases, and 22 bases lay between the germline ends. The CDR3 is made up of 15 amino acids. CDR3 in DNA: TGTGCCAGCAGTCGGGACCCGAACTACGAAGGGACGCAGTATTTT. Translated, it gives CASSRDPNYEGTQYF.

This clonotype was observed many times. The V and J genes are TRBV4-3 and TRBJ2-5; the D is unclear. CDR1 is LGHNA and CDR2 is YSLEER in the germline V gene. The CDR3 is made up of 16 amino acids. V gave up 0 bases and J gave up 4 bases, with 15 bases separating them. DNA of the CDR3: TGCGCCAGCAGCCAAGATCTCGGCGGTGAAATAGAGACCCAGTACTTC. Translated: CASSQDLGGEIETQYF.

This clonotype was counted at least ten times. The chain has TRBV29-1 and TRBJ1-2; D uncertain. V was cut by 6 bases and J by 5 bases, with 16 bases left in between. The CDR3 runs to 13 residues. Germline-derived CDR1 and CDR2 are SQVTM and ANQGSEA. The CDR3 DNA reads TGCAGCGTAACACCGGCTGGGTCATATGGCTACACCTTC. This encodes CSVTPAGSYGYTF.

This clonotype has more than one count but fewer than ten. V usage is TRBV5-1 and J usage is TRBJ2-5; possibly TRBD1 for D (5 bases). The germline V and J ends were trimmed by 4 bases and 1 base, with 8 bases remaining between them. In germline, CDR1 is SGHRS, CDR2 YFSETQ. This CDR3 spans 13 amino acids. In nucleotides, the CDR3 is TGCGCCAGCAGCATCGACAGCCAAGAGACCCAGTACTTC. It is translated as CASSIDSQETQYF. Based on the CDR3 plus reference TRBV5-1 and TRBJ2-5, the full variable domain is KAGVTQTPRYLIKTRGQQVTLSCSPISGHRSVSWYQQTPGQGLQFLFEYFSETQRNKGNFPGRFSGRQFSNSRSEMNVSTLELGDSALYLCASSIDSQETQYFGPGTRLLVL.

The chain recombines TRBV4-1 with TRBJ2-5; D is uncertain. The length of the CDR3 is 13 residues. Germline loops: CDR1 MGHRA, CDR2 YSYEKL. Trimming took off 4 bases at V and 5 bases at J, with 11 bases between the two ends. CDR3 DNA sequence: TGCGCCAGCAGCCCCCGACCTATGGAGACCCAGTACTTC. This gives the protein CASSPRPMETQYF.

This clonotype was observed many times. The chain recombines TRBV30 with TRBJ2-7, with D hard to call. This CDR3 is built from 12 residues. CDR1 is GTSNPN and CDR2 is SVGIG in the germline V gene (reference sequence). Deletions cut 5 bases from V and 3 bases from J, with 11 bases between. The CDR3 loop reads CAWGDGVYEQYF. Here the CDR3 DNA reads TGTGCCTGGGGCGACGGAGTCTACGAGCAGTACTTC.

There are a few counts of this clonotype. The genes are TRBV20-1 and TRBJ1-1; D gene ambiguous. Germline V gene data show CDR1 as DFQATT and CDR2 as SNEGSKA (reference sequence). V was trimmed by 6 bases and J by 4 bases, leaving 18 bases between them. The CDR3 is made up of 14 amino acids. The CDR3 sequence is CSAMSGGSGTEAFF. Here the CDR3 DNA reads TGCAGTGCAATGAGCGGAGGGTCAGGCACTGAAGCTTTCTTT.

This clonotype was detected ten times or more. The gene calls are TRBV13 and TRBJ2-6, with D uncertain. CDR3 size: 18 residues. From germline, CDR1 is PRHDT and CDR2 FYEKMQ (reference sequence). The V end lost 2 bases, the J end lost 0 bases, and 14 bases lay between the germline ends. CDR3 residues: CASSLIGSQSSGANVLTF. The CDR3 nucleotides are TGTGCCAGCAGCTTAATTGGGTCCCAGAGCTCTGGGGCCAACGTCCTGACTTTC.

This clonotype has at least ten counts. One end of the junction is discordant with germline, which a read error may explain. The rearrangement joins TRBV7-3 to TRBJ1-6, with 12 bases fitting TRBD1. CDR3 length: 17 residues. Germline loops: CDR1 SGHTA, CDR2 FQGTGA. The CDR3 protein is CASSLTGTGGHNSPLHF. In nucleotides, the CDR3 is TGTGCCAGCAGCCTAACCGGGACAGGGGGCCATAATTCACCCCTCCACTTT.

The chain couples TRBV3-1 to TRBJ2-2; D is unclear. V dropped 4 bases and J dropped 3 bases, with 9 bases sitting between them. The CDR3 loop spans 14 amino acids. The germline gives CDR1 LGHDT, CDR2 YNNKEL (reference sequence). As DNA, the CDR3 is TGTGCCAGCAGCCTACCCCCTTACACCGGGGAGCTGTTTTTT. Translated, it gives CASSLPPYTGELFF.

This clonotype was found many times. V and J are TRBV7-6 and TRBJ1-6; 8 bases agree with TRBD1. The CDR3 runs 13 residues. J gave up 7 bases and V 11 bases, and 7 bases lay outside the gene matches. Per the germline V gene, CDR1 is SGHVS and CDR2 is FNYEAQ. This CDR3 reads CAVGQGGNSPLHF. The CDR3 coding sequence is TGTGCCGTCGGACAGGGTGGAAATTCACCCCTCCACTTT.

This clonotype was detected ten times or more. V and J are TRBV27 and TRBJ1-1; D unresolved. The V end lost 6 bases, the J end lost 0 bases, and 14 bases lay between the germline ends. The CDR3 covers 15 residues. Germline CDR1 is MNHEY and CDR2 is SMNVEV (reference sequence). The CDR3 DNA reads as TGTGCCAGCAGGGGCACAGTTTATATGAACACTGAAGCTTTCTTT. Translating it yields CASRGTVYMNTEAFF.

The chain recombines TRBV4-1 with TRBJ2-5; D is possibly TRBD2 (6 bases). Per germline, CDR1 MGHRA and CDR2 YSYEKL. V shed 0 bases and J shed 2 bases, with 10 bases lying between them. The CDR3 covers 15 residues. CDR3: CASSQEGLRQETQYF. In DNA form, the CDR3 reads TGCGCCAGCAGCCAAGAGGGACTGAGACAAGAGACCCAGTACTTC.

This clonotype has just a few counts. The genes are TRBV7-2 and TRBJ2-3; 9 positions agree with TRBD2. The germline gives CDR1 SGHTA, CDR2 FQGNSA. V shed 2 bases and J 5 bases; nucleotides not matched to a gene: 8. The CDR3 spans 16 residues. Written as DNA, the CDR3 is TGTGCCAGCAGCTTACGGCGGGGGGGGGGTCGAGATACGCAGTATTTT. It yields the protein CASSLRRGGGRDTQYF.

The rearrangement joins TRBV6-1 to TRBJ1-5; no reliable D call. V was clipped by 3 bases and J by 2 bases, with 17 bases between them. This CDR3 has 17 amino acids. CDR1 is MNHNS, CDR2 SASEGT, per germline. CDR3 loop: CASSDRGRVRGNQPQHF. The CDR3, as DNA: TGTGCCAGCAGTGATCGCGGTAGGGTACGGGGCAATCAGCCCCAGCATTTT.

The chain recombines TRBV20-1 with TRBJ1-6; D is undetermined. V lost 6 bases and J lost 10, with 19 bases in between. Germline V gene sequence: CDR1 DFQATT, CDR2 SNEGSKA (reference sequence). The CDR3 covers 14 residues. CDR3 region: CSALPRGVVSPLHF. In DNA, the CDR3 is TGCAGTGCCCTACCCAGAGGTGTAGTCTCACCCCTCCACTTT.

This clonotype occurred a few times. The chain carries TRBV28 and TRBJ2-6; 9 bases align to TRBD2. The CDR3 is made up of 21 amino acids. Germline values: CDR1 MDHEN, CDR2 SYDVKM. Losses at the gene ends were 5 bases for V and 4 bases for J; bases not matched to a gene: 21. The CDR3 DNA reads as TGTGCCAGCAGTGACCTGGCGGGGGGGCGTTTGTCTCCGTCGGGGGCCAACGTCCTGACTTTC. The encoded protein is CASSDLAGGRLSPSGANVLTF.

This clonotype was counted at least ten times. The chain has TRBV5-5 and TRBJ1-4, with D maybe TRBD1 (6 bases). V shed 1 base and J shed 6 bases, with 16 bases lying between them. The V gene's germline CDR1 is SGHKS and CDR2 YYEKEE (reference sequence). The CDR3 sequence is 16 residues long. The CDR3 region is CASSLSIRGLDEKLFF. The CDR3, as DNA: TGTGCCAGCAGCTTGAGTATCAGGGGACTGGATGAAAAACTGTTTTTT.

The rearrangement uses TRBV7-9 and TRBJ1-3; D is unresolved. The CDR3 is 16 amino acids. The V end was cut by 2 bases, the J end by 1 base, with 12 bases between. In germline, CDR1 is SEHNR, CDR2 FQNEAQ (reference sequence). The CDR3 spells CASSLPPARSGNTIYF. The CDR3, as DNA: TGTGCCAGCAGCTTACCGCCAGCGAGATCTGGAAACACCATATATTTT.

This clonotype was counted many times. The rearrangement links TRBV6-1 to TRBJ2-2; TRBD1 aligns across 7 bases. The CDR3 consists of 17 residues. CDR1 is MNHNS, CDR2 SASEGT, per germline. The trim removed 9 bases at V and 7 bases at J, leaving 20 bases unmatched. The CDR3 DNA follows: TGTGCCAGTTGGAGAAACAGGGGCCGCCAACGGGGCGGGGAGCTGTTTTTT. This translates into CASWRNRGRQRGGELFF.

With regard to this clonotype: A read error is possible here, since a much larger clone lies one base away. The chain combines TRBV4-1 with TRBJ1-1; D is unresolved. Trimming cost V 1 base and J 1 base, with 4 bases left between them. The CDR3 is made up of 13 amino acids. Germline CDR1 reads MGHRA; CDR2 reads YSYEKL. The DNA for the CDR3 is TGCGCCAGCAGCCAAGCCAGGAACACTGAAGCTTTCTTT. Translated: CASSQARNTEAFF.

The chain's CDR3 is CAIKSSETQYF. Written as DNA, the CDR3 is TGTGCCATCAAATCCTCGGAGACCCAGTACTTC. V usage is TRBV10-3 and J usage is TRBJ2-5; D uncertain. The germline gives CDR1 ENHRY, CDR2 SYGVKD. Trimming took 7 bases from V and 5 from J, leaving 8 bases between them. The CDR3 consists of 11 residues.